This T cell receptor (beta chain) is from a study of CD8 T cells in Susac syndrome. This CDR3 has 16 amino acids. Germline V CDR1 and CDR2: LNHNV, YYDKDF (reference sequence). Deletions cut 1 base from V and 5 bases from J, with 16 bases between. Random hexamers were used to reverse transcribe the RNA input (about 0.5 to 1 ug). Across 54 Vbeta and 13 Jbeta, immunoSEQ multiplex PCR amplified TCR beta CDR3. Via MiXCR, TCRdb re-called the immunoSEQ multiplex PCR reads, giving one row per CDR3 protein. The table shows just over 300,000 distinct CDR3 sequences, with about 90% occurring only once. Peripheral blood CD8+ and CD4+ T cells were profiled by TCR beta sequencing. The TEMRA cells underwent FACS enrichment, while the CD8+ and CD4+ T cells underwent negative isolation.

Material for sequencing was CD4+ T cells from PBMCs. The V gene is TRBV15, the J gene TRBJ2-3; D perhaps matches TRBD2 (5 bases). This receptor was taken from a human donor with multiple sclerosis. The CDR3 bases are TGTGCCACCAGCAGAGGAGCGGCCCTTAAGGTAGATACGCAGTATTTT. Translation: CATSRGAALKVDTQYF.